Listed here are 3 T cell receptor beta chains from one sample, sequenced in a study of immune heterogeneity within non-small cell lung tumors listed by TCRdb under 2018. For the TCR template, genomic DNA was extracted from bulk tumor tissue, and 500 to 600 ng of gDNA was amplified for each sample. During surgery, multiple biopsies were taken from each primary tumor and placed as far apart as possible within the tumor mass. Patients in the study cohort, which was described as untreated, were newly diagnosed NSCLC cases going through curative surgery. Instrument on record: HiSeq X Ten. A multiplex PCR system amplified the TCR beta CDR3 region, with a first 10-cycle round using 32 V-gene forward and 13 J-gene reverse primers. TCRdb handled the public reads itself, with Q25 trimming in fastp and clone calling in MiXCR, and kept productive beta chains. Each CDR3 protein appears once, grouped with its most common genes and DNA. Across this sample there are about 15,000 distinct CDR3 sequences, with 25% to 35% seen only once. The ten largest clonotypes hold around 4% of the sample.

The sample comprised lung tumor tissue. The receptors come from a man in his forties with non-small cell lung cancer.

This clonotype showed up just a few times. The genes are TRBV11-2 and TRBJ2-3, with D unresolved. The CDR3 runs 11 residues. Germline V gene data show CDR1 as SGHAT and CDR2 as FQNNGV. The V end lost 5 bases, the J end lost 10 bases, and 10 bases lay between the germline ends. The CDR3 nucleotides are TGTGCCAGCAGCACCGTTTCGGCGCAGTATTTT. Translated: CASSTVSAQYF.

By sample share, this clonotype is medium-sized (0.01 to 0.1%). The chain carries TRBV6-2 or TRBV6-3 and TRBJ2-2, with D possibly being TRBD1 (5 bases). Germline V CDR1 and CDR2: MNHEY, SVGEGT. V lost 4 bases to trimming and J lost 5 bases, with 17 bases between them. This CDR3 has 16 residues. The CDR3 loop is CASSSPGFVETGELFF. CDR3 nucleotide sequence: TGTGCCAGCAGTTCCCCAGGGTTCGTTGAAACCGGGGAGCTGTTTTTT.

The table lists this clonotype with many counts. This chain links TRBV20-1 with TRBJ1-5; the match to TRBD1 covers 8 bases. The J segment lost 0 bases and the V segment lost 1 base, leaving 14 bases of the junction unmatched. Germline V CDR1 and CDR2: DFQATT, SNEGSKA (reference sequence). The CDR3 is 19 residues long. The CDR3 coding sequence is TGCAGTGCTAGAGGGATTCCCGACAGGGGACTATCTAGCAATCAGCCCCAGCATTTT. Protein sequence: CSARGIPDRGLSSNQPQHF.